The 8 T cell receptor beta chains below come from one sample, sequenced in a study of Ad26.COV2.S vaccination and SARS-CoV-2 variants. The sample's treatment: around 19 received Ad26.COV2.S at low or high dose, single or two shots; about five received placebo; per-sample allocation not given. Each sample was drawn 63 days after the first injection (of vaccine or placebo). Profiled with immunoSEQ multiplex PCR; TCRdb holds only in-frame clones, not every one. The sample lists approximately 480,000 clones; around nine tenths were seen once. The source material was peripheral blood, sampled in a trial of Ad26.COV2.S vaccine versus placebo. Every receptor here comes from a person between 18 and 65 years old who received the Ad26.COV2.S COVID-19 vaccine or a placebo.

The chain carries TRBV2 and TRBJ2-1; 7 bases agree with TRBD2. CDR3 length equals 13 residues. The V gene end was trimmed by 8 bases and the J gene end by 4 bases; junction bases not matched to a gene: 5. Germline V gives CDR1 SNHLY, CDR2 FYNNEI. The CDR3 loop is CASGGDRYNEQFF. The CDR3 region has the DNA TGTGCCAGCGGGGGGGATCGTTACAATGAGCAGTTCTTC.

About this clone: The sample has other DNA sequences that encode this CDR3 too. The rearrangement uses TRBV5-1 and TRBJ2-1; 10 nucleotides agree with TRBD2. V lost 4 bases to trimming and J lost 2 bases; unmatched junction nucleotides: 0. This CDR3 has 14 amino acids. CDR1 SGHRS and CDR2 YFSETQ come from the germline V gene. CDR3 nucleotides: TGCGCCAGCAGCCTAGCGGGAGCCTACAATGAGCAGTTCTTC. This gives the protein CASSLAGAYNEQFF.

The chain couples TRBV2 to TRBJ2-3; D gene ambiguous. V was trimmed by 5 bases and J by 1 base, leaving 10 bases between them. CDR3 length equals 14 residues. Germline V lookup: CDR1 SNHLY, CDR2 FYNNEI. The CDR3 loop is CASSFGGGTDTQYF. The CDR3 region has the DNA TGTGCCAGCAGTTTTGGCGGAGGCACAGATACGCAGTATTTT.

The chain couples TRBV7-2 to TRBJ2-1, with 13 positions matching TRBD2. The CDR3 is made up of 16 amino acids. Germline V CDR1 and CDR2: SGHTA, FQGNSA. V dropped 7 bases and J dropped 7; count of bases not matched to a gene: 10. CDR3 region: CASIEDRTSGSNEQFF. In DNA form, the CDR3 reads TGTGCCAGCATCGAGGACCGGACTAGCGGGAGTAATGAGCAGTTCTTC.

This clone was seen at least ten times. The J gene is TRBJ1-5, the V gene TRBV28; D possibly corresponds to TRBD1 (6 bases). V lost 4 bases and J 12 bases, leaving 19 bases between the germline ends. CDR1 MDHEN and CDR2 SYDVKM come from the germline V gene. CDR3 size: 14 residues. The CDR3 nucleotides read TGTGCCAGCAGTTCACCGGGACTCTTAGGGGGCCAGCATTTT. Encoded protein: CASSSPGLLGGQHF.

The chain carries TRBV5-6 and TRBJ1-2; D may be TRBD1 (5 bases). V was cut by 4 bases and J by 2 bases, with 9 bases left in between. The V gene's germline CDR1 is SGHDT and CDR2 YYEEEE. The CDR3 sequence is 13 residues long. This CDR3 is CASSVRGNYGYTF. CDR3 in DNA: TGTGCCAGCAGCGTGAGGGGAAACTATGGCTACACCTTC.

The V and J genes are TRBV9 and TRBJ2-6; D is unresolved. The CDR3 loop spans 14 amino acids. With 3 bases removed from V and 0 bases from J, the gap between germline ends came to 4 bases. Per germline, CDR1 SGDLS and CDR2 YYNGEE. The CDR3 DNA reads TGTGCCAGCAGCGGGGCCTCTGGGGCCAACGTCCTGACTTTC. Protein product: CASSGASGANVLTF.

The J gene is TRBJ1-2, the V gene TRBV19, with 8 bases aligning to TRBD1. Unmatched junction bases numbered 7, after V lost 6 bases and J lost 1 base. CDR1 and CDR2 (germline): LNHDA, SQIVND (reference sequence). The CDR3 spans 15 residues. The CDR3 is CASRDRVVINYGYTF. The CDR3 nucleotides read TGTGCCAGTAGGGACAGGGTTGTGATTAACTATGGCTACACCTTC.